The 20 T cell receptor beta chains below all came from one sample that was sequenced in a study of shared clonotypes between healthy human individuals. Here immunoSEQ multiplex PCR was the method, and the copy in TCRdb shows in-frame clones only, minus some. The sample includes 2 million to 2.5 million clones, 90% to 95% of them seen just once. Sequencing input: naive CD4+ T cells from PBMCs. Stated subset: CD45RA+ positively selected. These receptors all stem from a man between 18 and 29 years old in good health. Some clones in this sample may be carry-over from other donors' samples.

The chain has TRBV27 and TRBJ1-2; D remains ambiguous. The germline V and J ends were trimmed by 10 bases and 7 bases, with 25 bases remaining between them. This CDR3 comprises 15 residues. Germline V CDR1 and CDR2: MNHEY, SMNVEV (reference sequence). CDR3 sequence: CAIQLGKTDLCGYTF. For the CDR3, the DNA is TGTGCCATACAATTGGGTAAGACGGACCTCTGTGGCTACACCTTC.

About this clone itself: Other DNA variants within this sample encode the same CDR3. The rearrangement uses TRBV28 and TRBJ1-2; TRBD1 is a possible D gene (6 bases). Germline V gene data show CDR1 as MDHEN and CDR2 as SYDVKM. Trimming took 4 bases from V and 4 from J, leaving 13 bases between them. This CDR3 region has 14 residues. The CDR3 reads CASSSTGTSYGYTF. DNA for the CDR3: TGTGCCAGCAGTTCAACCGGGACAAGCTATGGCTACACCTTC.

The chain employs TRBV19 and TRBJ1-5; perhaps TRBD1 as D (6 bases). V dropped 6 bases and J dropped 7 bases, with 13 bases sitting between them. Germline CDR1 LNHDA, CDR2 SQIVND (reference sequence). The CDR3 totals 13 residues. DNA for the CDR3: TGTGCCAGTAGCACCCGACAGGTCCAGCCCCAGCATTTT. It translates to CASSTRQVQPQHF.

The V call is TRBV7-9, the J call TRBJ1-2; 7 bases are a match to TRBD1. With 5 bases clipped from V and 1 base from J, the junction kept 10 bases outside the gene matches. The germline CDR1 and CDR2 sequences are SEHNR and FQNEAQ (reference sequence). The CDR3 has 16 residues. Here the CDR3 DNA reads TGTGCCAGCAGCCCAACCCGGGACAGCTTTAACTATGGCTACACCTTC. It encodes CASSPTRDSFNYGYTF.

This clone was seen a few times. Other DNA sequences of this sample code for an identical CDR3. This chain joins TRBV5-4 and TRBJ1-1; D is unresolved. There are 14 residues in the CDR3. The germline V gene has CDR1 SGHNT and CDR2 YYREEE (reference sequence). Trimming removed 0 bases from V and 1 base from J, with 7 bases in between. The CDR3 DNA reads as TGTGCCAGCAGCTTGGAAAGGAGGAACACTGAAGCTTTCTTT. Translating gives CASSLERRNTEAFF. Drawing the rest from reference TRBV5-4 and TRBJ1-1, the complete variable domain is ETGVTQSPTHLIKTRGQQVTLRCSSQSGHNTVSWYQQALGQGPQFIFQYYREEENGRGNFPPRFSGLQFPNYSSELNVNALELDDSALYLCASSLERRNTEAFFGQGTRLTVV.

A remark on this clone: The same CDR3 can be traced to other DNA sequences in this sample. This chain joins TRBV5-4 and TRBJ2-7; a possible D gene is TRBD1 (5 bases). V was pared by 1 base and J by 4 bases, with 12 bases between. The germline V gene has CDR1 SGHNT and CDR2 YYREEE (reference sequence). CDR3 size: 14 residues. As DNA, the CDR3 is TGTGCCAGCAGCTTGTGGCAGGGCAGTTACGAGCAGTACTTC. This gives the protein CASSLWQGSYEQYF.

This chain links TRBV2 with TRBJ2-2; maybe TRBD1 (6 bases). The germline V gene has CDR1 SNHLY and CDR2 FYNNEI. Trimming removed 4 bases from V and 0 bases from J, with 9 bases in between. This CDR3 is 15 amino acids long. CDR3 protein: CASSAGQTNTGELFF. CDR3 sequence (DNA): TGTGCCAGCAGTGCCGGACAGACGAACACCGGGGAGCTGTTTTTT.

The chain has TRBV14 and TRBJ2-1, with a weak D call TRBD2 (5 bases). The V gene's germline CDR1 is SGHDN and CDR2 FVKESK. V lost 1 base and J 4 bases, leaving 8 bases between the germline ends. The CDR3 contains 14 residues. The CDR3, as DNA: TGTGCCAGCAGCCAAGTCAGAGGGTACAATGAGCAGTTCTTC. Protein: CASSQVRGYNEQFF.

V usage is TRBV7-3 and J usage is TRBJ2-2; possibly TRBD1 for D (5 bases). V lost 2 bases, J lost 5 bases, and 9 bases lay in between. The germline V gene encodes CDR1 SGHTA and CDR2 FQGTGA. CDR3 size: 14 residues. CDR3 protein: CASSLDRSTGELFF. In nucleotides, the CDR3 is TGTGCCAGCAGCTTAGACAGATCTACCGGGGAGCTGTTTTTT.

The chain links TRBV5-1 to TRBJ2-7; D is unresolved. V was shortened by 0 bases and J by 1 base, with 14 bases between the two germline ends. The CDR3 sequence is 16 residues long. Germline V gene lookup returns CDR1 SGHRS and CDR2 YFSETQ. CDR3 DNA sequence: TGCGCCAGCAGCTTGGTGACGAGCGCGCAATCCTACGAGCAGTACTTC. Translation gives CASSLVTSAQSYEQYF.

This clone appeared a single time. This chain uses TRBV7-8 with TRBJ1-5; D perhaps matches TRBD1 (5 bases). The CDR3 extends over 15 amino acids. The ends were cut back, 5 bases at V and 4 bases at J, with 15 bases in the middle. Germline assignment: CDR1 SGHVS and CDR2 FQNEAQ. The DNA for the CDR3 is TGTGCCAGCAGCGGGGCGGGGTATGGGAATCAGCCCCAGCATTTT. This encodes CASSGAGYGNQPQHF.

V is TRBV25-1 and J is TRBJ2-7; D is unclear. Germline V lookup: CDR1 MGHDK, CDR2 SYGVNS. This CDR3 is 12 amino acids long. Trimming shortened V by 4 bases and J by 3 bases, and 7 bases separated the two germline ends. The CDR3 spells CASSGLNYEQYF. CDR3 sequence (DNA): TGTGCCAGCAGTGGACTCAACTACGAGCAGTACTTC.

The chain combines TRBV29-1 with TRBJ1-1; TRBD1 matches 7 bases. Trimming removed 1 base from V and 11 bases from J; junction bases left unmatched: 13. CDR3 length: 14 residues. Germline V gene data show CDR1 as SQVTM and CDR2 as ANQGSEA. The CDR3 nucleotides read TGCAGCGTTGAAGGTCCGACAGGGACAATCGGCGCTTTCTTT. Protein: CSVEGPTGTIGAFF.

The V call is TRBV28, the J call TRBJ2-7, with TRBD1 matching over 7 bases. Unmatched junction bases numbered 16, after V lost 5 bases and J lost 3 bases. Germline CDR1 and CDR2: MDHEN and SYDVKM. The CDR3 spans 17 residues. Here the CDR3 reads CASSPYPTGMALYEQYF. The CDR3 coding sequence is TGTGCCAGCAGTCCCTACCCGACAGGGATGGCCCTCTACGAGCAGTACTTC.

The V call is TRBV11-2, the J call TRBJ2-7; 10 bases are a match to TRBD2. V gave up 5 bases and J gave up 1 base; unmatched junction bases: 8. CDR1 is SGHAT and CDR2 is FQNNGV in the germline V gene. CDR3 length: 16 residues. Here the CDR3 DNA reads TGTGCCAGCAGCCAGTTGGGGACTAGCGTTTCCTACGAGCAGTACTTC. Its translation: CASSQLGTSVSYEQYF.

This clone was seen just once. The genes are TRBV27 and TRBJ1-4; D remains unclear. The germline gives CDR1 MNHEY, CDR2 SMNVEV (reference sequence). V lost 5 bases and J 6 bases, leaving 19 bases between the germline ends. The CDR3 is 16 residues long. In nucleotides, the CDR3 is TGTGCCAGCAGTCCCAGGATAGTGGCGCAGTATGAAAAACTGTTTTTT. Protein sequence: CASSPRIVAQYEKLFF.

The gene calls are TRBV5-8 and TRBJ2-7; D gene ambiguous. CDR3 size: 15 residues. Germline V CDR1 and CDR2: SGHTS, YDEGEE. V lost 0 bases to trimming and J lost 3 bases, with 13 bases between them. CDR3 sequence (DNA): TGTGCCAGCAGCTTGGGGGGTCAGATCATCTACGAGCAGTACTTC. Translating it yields CASSLGGQIIYEQYF.

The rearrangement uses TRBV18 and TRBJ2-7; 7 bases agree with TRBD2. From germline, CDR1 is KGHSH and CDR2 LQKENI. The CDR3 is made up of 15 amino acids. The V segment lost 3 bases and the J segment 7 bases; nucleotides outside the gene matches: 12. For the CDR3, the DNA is TGTGCCAGCTCACCCCTAGCGGACCCCTTGAGGGAGCAGTACTTC. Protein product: CASSPLADPLREQYF.

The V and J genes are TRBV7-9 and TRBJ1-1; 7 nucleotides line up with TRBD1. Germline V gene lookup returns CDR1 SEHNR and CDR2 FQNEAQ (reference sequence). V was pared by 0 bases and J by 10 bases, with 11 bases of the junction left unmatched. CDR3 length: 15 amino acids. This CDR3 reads CASSLARRGLDAAFF. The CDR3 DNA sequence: TGTGCCAGCAGCTTAGCTCGGAGGGGGCTCGATGCAGCTTTCTTT. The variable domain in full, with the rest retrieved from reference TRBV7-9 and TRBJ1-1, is DTGVSQNPRHKITKRGQNVTFRCDPISEHNRLYWYRQTLGQGPEFLTYFQNEAQLEKSRLLSDRFSAERPKGSFSTLEIQRTEQGDSAMYLCASSLARRGLDAAFFGQGTRLTVV.

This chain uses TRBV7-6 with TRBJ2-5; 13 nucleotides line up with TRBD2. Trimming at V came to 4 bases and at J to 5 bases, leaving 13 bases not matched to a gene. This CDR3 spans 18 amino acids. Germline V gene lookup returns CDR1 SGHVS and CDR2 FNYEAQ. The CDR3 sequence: CASSSLTSGRAGYETQYF. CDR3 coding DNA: TGTGCCAGCAGCTCCCTAACTAGCGGGAGGGCCGGGTACGAGACCCAGTACTTC.